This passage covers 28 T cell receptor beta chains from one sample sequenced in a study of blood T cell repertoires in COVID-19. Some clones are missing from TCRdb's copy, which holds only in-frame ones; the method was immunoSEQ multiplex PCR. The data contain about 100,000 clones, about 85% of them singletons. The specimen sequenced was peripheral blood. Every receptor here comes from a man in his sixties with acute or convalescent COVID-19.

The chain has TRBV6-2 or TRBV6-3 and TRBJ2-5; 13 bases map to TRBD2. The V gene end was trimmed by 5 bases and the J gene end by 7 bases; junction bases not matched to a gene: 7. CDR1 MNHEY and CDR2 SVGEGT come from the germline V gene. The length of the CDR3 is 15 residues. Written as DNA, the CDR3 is TGTGCCAGCAGTCGACTAGCGGGGGGATGGGGGACCCAGTACTTC. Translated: CASSRLAGGWGTQYF.

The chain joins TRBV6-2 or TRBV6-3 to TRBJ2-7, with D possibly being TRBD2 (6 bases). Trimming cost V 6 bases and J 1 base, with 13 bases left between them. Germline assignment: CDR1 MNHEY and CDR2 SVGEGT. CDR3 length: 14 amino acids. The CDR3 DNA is TGTGCCAGCAGCCTGGGACTTCGGTCCTACGAGCAGTACTTC. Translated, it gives CASSLGLRSYEQYF.

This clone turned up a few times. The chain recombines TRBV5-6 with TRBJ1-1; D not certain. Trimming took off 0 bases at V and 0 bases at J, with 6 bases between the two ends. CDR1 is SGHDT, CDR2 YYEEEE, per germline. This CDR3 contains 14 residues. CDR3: CASSLVSVNTEAFF. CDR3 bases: TGTGCCAGCAGCTTGGTGTCCGTGAACACTGAAGCTTTCTTT.

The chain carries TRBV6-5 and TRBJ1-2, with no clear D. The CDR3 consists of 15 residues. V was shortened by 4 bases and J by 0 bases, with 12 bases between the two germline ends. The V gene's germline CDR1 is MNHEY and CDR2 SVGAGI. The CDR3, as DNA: TGTGCCAGCAGTTCCACCCTAGACGCTAACTATGGCTACACCTTC. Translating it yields CASSSTLDANYGYTF.

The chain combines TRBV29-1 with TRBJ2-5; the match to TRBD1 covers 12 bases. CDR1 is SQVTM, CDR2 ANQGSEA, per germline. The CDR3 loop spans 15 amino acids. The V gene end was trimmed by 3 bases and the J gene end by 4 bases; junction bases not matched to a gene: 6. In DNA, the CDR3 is TGCAGCGTTGAGGCCCGGGACAGGGGGCCAGAGACCCAGTACTTC. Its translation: CSVEARDRGPETQYF.

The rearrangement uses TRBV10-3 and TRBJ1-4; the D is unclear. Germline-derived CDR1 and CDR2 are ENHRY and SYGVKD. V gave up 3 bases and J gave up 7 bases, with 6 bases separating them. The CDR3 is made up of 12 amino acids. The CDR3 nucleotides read TGTGCCATCAGTGATAACTCTGAAAAACTGTTTTTT. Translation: CAISDNSEKLFF.

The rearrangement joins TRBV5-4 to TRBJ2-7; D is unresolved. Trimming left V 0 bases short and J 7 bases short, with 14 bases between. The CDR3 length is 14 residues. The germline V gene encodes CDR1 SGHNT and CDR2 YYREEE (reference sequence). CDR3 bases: TGTGCCAGCAGCTTGGAGATCTCCTACGAAGAGCAGTACTTC. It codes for CASSLEISYEEQYF.

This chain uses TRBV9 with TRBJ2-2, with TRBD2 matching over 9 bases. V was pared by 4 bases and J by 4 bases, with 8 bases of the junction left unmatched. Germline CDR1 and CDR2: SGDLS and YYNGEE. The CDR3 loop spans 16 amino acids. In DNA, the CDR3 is TGTGCCAGCAGCCCCCCGGGACTAGCCGGCACCGGGGAGCTGTTTTTT. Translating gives CASSPPGLAGTGELFF.

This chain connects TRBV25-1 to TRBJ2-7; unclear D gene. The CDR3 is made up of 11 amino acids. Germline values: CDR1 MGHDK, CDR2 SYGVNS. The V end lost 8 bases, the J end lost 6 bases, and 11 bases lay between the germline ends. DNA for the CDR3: TGTGCCAGCGATAAAAACAGCGAGCAGTACTTC. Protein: CASDKNSEQYF.

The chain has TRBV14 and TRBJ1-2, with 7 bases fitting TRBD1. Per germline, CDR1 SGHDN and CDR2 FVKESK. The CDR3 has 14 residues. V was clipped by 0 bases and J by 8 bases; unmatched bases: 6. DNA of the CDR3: TGTGCCAGCAGCCAAGAACAGGGGCAGGGAGGCTACACCTTC. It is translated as CASSQEQGQGGYTF.

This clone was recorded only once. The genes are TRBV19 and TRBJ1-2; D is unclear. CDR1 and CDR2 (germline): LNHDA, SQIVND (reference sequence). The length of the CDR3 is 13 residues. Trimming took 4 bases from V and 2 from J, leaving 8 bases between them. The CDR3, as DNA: TGTGCCAGTAGTAGAGTGGGCAACTATGGCTACACCTTC. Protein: CASSRVGNYGYTF. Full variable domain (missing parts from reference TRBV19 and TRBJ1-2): DGGITQSPKYLFRKEGQNVTLSCEQNLNHDAMYWYRQDPGQGLRLIYYSQIVNDFQKGDIAEGYSVSREKKESFPLTVTSAQKNPTAFYLCASSRVGNYGYTFGSGTRLTVV.

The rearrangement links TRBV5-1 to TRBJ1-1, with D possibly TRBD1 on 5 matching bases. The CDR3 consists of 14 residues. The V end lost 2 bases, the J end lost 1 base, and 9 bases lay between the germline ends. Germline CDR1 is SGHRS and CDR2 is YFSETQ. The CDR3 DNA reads TGCGCCAGCAGCTTCAGGCAGGGGAACACTGAAGCTTTCTTT. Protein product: CASSFRQGNTEAFF. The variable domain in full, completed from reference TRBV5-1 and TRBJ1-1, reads KAGVTQTPRYLIKTRGQQVTLSCSPISGHRSVSWYQQTPGQGLQFLFEYFSETQRNKGNFPGRFSGRQFSNSRSEMNVSTLELGDSALYLCASSFRQGNTEAFFGQGTRLTVV.

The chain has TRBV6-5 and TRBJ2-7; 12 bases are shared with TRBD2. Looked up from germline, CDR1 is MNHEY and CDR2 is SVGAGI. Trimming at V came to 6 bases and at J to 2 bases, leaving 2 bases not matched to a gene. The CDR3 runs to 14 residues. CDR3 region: CASSLAGGPYEQYF. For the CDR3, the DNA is TGTGCCAGCAGCCTAGCGGGAGGGCCCTACGAGCAGTACTTC.

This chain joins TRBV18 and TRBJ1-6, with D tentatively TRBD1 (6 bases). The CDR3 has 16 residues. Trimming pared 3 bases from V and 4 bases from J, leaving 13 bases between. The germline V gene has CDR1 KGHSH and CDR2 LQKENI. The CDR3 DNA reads TGTGCCAGCTCACCCGGACAGCCTCCTTATAATTCACCCCTCCACTTT. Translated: CASSPGQPPYNSPLHF.

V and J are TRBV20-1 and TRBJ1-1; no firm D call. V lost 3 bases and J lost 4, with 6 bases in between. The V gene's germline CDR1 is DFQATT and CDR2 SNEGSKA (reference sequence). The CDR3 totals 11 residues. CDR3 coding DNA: TGCAGTGCTAGGGAGGCCACTGAAGCTTTCTTT. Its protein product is CSAREATEAFF.

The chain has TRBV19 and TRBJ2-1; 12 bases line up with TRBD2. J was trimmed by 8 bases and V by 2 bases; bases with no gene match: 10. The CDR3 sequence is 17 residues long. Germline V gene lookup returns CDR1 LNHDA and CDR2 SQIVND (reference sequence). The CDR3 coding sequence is TGTGCCAGTAGTATACTAAGGCTAGCGGGAGGGCCGTATGAGCAGTTCTTC. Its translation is CASSILRLAGGPYEQFF.

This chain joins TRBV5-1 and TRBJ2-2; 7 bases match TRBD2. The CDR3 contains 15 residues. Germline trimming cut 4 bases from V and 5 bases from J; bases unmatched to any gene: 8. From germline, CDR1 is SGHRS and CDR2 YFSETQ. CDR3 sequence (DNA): TGCGCCAGCAGCCTGCTAACGGGAGGAACCGGGGAGCTGTTTTTT. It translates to CASSLLTGGTGELFF.

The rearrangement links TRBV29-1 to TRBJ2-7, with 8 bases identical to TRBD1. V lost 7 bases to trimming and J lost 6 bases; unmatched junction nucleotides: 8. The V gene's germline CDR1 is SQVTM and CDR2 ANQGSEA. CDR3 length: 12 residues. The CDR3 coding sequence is TGCAGCGGAAGACAGGGGATCAGCGAGCAGTACTTC. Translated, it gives CSGRQGISEQYF.

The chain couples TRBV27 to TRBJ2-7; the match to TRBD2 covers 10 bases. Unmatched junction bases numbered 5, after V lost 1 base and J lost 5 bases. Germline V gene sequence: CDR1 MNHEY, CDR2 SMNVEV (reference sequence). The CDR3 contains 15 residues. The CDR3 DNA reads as TGTGCCAGCAGTTTATTGGCTAGCGGGGGCCACGAGCAGTACTTC. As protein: CASSLLASGGHEQYF.

The chain's CDR3 is CASSEAQRVSTDTQYF. In nucleotides, the CDR3 is TGTGCCAGCAGTGAAGCGCAACGGGTGAGCACAGATACGCAGTATTTT. This chain links TRBV6-1 with TRBJ2-3; D is ambiguous. V lost 0 bases to trimming and J lost 0 bases, with 10 bases between them. Germline CDR1 reads MNHNS; CDR2 reads SASEGT. The CDR3 length is 16 residues.

Here the CDR3 reads CASSQEVAAANEKLFF. The CDR3 DNA sequence: TGTGCCAGCAGCCAAGAGGTTGCGGCAGCGAATGAAAAACTGTTTTTT. The J gene is TRBJ1-4, the V gene TRBV4-2; D is unclear. V dropped 0 bases and J dropped 5 bases, with 13 bases sitting between them. Germline CDR1 is LGHNA and CDR2 is YNFKEQ. CDR3 length: 16 amino acids.

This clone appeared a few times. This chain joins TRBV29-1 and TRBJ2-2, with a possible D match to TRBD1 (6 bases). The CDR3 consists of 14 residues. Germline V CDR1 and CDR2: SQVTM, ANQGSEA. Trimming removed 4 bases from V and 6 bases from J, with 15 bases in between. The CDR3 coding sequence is TGCAGCGTTGGGCACAGGGTAAAAGCCGGGGAGCTGTTTTTT. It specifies CSVGHRVKAGELFF.

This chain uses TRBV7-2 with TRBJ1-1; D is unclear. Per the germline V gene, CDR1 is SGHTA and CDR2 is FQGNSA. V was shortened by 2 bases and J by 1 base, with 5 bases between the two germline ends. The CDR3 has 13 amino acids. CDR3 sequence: CASSLWRNTEAFF. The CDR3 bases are TGTGCCAGCAGCTTATGGAGGAACACTGAAGCTTTCTTT.

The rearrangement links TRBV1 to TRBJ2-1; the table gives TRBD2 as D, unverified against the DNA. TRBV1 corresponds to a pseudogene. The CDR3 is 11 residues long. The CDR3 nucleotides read TGCACCAGCAGCCAGATGAGCGAGCGGTTCTTC. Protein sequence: CTSSQMSERFF.

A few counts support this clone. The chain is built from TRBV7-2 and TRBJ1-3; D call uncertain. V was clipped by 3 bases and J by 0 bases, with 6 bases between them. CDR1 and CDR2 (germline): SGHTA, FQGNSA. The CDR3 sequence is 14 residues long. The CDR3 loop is CASSFSLSGNTIYF. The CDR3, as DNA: TGTGCCAGCAGCTTCTCCCTCTCTGGAAACACCATATATTTT. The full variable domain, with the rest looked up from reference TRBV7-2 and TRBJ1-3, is GAGVSQSPSNKVTEKGKDVELRCDPISGHTALYWYRQSLGQGLEFLIYFQGNSAPDKSGLPSDRFSAERTGGSVSTLTIQRTQQEDSAVYLCASSFSLSGNTIYFGEGSWLTVV.

The CDR3 protein is CAIKGPLGTEAFF. Here the CDR3 DNA reads TGTGCCATCAAGGGGCCCCTCGGGACTGAAGCTTTCTTT. The chain carries TRBV10-3 and TRBJ1-1, with TRBD1 as a possible D gene (5 bases). The CDR3 is made up of 13 amino acids. The germline gives CDR1 ENHRY, CDR2 SYGVKD. V lost 7 bases to trimming and J lost 5 bases, with 14 bases between them.

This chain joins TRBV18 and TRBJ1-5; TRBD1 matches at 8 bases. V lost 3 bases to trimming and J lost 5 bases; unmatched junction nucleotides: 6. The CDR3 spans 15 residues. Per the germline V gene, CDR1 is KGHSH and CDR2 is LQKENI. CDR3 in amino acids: CASSPTDRGDQPQHF. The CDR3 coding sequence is TGTGCCAGCTCACCTACTGACAGGGGTGATCAGCCCCAGCATTTT.

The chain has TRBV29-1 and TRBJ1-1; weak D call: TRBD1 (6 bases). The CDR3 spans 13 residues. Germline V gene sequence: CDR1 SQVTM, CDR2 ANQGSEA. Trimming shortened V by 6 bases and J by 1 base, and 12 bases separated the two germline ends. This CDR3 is CSVRPGANTEAFF. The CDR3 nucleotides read TGCAGCGTCCGCCCAGGGGCGAACACTGAAGCTTTCTTT.